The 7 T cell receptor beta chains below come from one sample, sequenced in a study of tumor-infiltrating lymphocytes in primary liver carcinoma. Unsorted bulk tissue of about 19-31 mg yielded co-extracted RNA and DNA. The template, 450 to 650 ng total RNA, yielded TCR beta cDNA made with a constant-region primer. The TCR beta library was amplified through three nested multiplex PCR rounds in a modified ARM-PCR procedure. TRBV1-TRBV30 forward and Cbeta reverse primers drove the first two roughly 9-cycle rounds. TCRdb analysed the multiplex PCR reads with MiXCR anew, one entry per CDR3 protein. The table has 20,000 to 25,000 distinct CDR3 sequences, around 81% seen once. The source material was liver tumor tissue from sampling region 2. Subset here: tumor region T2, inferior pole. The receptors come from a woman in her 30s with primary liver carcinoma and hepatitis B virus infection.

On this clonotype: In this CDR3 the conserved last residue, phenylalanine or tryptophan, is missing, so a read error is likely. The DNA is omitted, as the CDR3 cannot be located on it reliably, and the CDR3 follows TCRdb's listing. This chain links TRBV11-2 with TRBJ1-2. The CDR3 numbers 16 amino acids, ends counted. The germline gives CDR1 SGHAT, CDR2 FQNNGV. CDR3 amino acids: CASSPRGGDWSYGHTS.

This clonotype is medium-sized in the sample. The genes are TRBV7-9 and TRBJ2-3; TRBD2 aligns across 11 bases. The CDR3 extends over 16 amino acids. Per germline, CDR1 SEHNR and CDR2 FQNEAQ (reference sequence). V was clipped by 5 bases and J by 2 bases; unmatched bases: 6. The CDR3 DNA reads TGTGCCAGCAGCCTATTACTAGCGGGAGCCACAGATACGCAGTATTTT. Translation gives CASSLLLAGATDTQYF.

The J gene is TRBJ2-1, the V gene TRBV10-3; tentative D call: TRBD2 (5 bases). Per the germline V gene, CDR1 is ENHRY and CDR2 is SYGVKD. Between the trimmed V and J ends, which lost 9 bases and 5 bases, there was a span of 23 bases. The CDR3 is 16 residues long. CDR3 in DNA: TGTGCCATAGGTGAGTCGATGAGCGGATCCCACAATGAGCAGTTCTTC. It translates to CAIGESMSGSHNEQFF.

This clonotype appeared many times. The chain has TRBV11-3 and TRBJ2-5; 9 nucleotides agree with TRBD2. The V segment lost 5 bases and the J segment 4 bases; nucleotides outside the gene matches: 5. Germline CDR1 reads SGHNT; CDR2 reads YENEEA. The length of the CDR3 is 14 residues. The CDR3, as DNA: TGTGCCAGCAGCCGCGGGAGGGCCTCAGAGACCCAGTACTTC. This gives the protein CASSRGRASETQYF.

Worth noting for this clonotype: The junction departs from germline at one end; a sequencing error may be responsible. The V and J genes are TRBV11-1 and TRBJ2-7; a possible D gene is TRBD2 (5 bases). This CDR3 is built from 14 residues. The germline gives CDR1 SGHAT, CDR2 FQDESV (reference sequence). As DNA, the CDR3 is TGTACCAGCATCTTAGCGACGGCCTCCTACGAGCAGTGCTTC. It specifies CTSILATASYEQCF.

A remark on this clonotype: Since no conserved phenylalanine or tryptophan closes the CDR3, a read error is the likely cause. The CDR3 DNA follows: TGTGCCAGCAGCCAGGAACACCTAGGACGAGGGGGACCGCGCGAGCAGTACTTA. It translates to CASSQEHLGRGGPREQYL. The chain couples TRBV4-2 to TRBJ2-7; TRBD1 is a possible D gene (6 bases). Germline CDR1 is LGHNA and CDR2 is YNFKEQ. Trimming took off 3 bases at V and 6 bases at J, with 27 bases between the two ends. The CDR3 has 18 residues.

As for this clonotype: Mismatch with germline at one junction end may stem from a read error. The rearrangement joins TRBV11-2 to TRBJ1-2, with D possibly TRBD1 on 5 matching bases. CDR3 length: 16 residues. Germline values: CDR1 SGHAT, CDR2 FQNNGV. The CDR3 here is CVSSPRGRDWSYGNTF. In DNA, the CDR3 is TGTGTCAGCAGCCCACGAGGCAGGGATTGGAGCTATGGCAACACCTTC.